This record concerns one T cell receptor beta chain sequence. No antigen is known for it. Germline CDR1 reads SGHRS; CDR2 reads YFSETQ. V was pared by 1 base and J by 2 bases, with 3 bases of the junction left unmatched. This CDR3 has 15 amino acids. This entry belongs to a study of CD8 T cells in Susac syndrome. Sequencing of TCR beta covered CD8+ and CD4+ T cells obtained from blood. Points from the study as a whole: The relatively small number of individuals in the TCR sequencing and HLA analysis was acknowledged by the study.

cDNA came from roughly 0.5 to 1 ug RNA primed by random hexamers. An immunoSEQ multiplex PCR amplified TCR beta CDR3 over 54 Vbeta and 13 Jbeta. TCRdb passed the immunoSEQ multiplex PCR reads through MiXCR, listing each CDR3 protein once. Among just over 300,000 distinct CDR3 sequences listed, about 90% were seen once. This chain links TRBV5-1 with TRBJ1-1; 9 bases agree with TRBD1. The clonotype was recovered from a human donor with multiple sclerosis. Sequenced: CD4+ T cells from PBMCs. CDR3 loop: CASSLLQGANTEAFF. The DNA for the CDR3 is TGCGCCAGCAGCTTGTTACAGGGGGCTAACACTGAAGCTTTCTTT.